The 10 T cell receptor beta chains below were found in one sample sequenced in a study of PD-1 blockade in classical Hodgkin lymphoma. Exposure to brentuximab vedotin varied, and each patient had relapsed following autologous stem cell transplantation. Thawed PBMCs were the source of CD8+ T cells, obtained through magnetic negative selection. Clones were sequenced by immunoSEQ multiplex PCR, and TCRdb holds only the in-frame ones, with some missing. Here the sample spans about 30,000 clones, just over 85% being singletons. The sample was CD8+ T cells from blood, taken at baseline. All receptors come from a human donor with classical Hodgkin lymphoma.

This clone was counted only a few times. The J gene is TRBJ2-7, the V gene TRBV6-5; no firm D call. The CDR3 sequence is 11 residues long. Germline CDR1 and CDR2: MNHEY and SVGAGI. V lost 5 bases and J lost 6, with 8 bases in between. CDR3 amino acids: CASSPGGEQYF. The CDR3 DNA sequence: TGTGCCAGCAGTCCAGGTGGCGAGCAGTACTTC.

This clone was counted a single time. V and J are TRBV6-5 and TRBJ2-1; 13 bases fit TRBD2. Germline V gene data show CDR1 as MNHEY and CDR2 as SVGAGI. The CDR3 totals 15 residues. V shed 2 bases and J 9 bases; nucleotides not matched to a gene: 4. Here the CDR3 reads CASSYRTSGRGEQFF. CDR3 DNA sequence: TGTGCCAGCAGTTACAGGACTAGCGGGAGAGGTGAGCAGTTCTTC.

This clone is a singleton in its sample. The chain links TRBV9 to TRBJ2-3; TRBD2 matches 7 bases. CDR3 length equals 15 residues. The junction had 4 bases not matched to a gene; V was cut back by 0 bases and J by 3 bases. Germline assignment: CDR1 SGDLS and CDR2 YYNGEE. CDR3 loop: CASSVGGSGTDTQYF. The CDR3 DNA follows: TGTGCCAGCAGCGTAGGCGGGAGCGGGACAGATACGCAGTATTTT. Using reference TRBV9 and TRBJ2-3 for the parts outside the CDR3, the full variable domain is DSGVTQTPKHLITATGQRVTLRCSPRSGDLSVYWYQQSLDQGLQFLIQYYNGEERAKGNILERFSAQQFPDLHSELNLSSLELGDSALYFCASSVGGSGTDTQYFGPGTRLTVL.

This chain joins TRBV6-5 and TRBJ2-5; 7 nucleotides agree with TRBD1. Germline V gene sequence: CDR1 MNHEY, CDR2 SVGAGI. This CDR3 is built from 15 residues. V lost 2 bases and J lost 3; bases outside the gene matches: 6. CDR3 coding DNA: TGTGCCAGCAGTTACGAAAGGGGGCTGGAAGAGACCCAGTACTTC. Translated: CASSYERGLEETQYF.

The chain carries TRBV7-9 and TRBJ2-1; 7 nucleotides align to TRBD1. The germline gives CDR1 SEHNR, CDR2 FQNEAQ (reference sequence). The CDR3 covers 15 residues. J gave up 2 bases and V 1 base, and 2 bases lay outside the gene matches. The CDR3 here is CASSLGGQPYNEQFF. The CDR3 coding sequence is TGTGCCAGCAGCTTAGGGGGACAGCCCTACAATGAGCAGTTCTTC. The full variable domain, completed using reference TRBV7-9 and TRBJ2-1, is DTGVSQNPRHKITKRGQNVTFRCDPISEHNRLYWYRQTLGQGPEFLTYFQNEAQLEKSRLLSDRFSAERPKGSFSTLEIQRTEQGDSAMYLCASSLGGQPYNEQFFGPGTRLTVL.

This chain uses TRBV11-1 with TRBJ1-2; D is uncertain. Germline V gene lookup returns CDR1 SGHAT and CDR2 FQDESV (reference sequence). This CDR3 is 15 amino acids long. The ends were cut back, 5 bases at V and 4 bases at J, with 17 bases in the middle. CDR3 residues: CASSPWVEVPYGYTF. CDR3 nucleotide sequence: TGTGCCAGCAGCCCCTGGGTTGAAGTTCCCTATGGCTACACCTTC.

This chain uses TRBV4-1 with TRBJ2-4; 7 bases agree with TRBD2. The J segment lost 0 bases and the V segment lost 4 bases, leaving 6 bases of the junction unmatched. This CDR3 is 16 amino acids long. Germline loops: CDR1 MGHRA, CDR2 YSYEKL. The CDR3 spells CASSPSSGLAKNIQYF. The DNA of the CDR3 is TGCGCCAGCAGCCCAAGTAGCGGGCTAGCCAAAAACATTCAGTACTTC.

The chain couples TRBV5-5 to TRBJ2-5, with D possibly matching TRBD1 (5 bases). V dropped 4 bases and J dropped 10 bases, with 20 bases sitting between them. Germline-derived CDR1 and CDR2 are SGHKS and YYEKEE (reference sequence). This CDR3 region has 14 residues. CDR3 sequence (DNA): TGTGCCAGCAGCCCGCCGCAAGGGGAAGTGTACCAGTACTTC. Protein: CASSPPQGEVYQYF. The full variable domain, with the rest looked up from reference TRBV5-5 and TRBJ2-5, is DAGVTQSPTHLIKTRGQQVTLRCSPISGHKSVSWYQQVLGQGPQFIFQYYEKEERGRGNFPDRFSARQFPNYSSELNVNALLLGDSALYLCASSPPQGEVYQYFGPGTRLLVL.

For the CDR3, the DNA is TGTGCCAGCAGCCCCTGGGGAGTAGCGGGACAAGAGACCCAGTACTTC. Translated: CASSPWGVAGQETQYF. This chain connects TRBV7-9 to TRBJ2-5, with 8 nucleotides matching TRBD2. V trimming: 5 bases; J trimming: 2 bases; junction bases outside the gene matches: 10. The CDR3 length is 16 residues. Per the germline V gene, CDR1 is SEHNR and CDR2 is FQNEAQ (reference sequence).

J is TRBJ1-1 and V is TRBV27, with D maybe TRBD1 (5 bases). Looked up from germline, CDR1 is MNHEY and CDR2 is SMNVEV (reference sequence). The CDR3 totals 14 residues. Trimming pared 6 bases from V and 4 bases from J, leaving 15 bases between. CDR3 region: CASSSSGGSTEAFF. CDR3 nucleotides: TGTGCCAGCAGCTCCAGCGGGGGATCCACTGAAGCTTTCTTT.